This TCR beta chain was found in a study of breast tumors, draining lymph nodes, adjacent tissues. Study results and caveats: Compared with lymph nodes, tumors were less diverse; compared with nontumor tissue, more.

Samples came from axillary lymph nodes draining the breast cancer. One entry per CDR3 protein, called by TCRdb with MiXCR from the multiplex PCR reads. The table has over 150,000 distinct CDR3 sequences, approximately 30% seen once. A note on this clonotype: Its antigen remains unidentified.

The ends were cut back, 0 bases at V and 4 bases at J, with 12 bases in the middle. Germline-derived CDR1 and CDR2 are SQVTM and ANQGSEA. This CDR3 has 14 amino acids. This clonotype was obtained from a female donor with breast cancer. Some clones in this sample may be carry-over from other donors' samples. Sequenced material: axillary lymph node tissue. V and J are TRBV29-1 and TRBJ1-2, with D possibly matching TRBD1 (6 bases). CDR3: CSVEEDRATYGYTF. Written as DNA, the CDR3 is TGCAGCGTTGAAGAGGACAGAGCTACCTATGGCTACACCTTC.